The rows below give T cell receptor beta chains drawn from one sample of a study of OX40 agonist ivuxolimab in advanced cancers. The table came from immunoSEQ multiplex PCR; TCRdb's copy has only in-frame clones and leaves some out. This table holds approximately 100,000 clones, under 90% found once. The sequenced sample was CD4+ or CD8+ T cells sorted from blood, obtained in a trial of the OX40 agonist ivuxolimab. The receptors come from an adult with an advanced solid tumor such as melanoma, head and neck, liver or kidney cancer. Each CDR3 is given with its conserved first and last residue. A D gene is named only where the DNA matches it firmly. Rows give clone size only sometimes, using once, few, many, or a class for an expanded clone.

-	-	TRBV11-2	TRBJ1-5	CASSLEPGDQPQHF	TGTGCCAGCAGCTTAGAGCCCGGTGATCAGCCCCAGCATTTT
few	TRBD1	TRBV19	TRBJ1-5	CASSATWTGGLHGQPQHF	TGTGCCAGTAGTGCCACGTGGACAGGGGGCCTCCACGGCCAGCCCCAGCATTTT
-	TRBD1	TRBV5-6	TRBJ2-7	CASSLGIGTGYEQYF	TGTGCCAGCAGCTTGGGGATCGGGACAGGCTACGAGCAGTACTTC
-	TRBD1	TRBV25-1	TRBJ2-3	CASSEIWDSRTDTQYF	TGTGCCAGCAGTGAAATATGGGACAGCCGCACAGATACGCAGTATTTT
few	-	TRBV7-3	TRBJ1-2	CASSLGDRTYGYTF	TGTGCCAGCAGCTTAGGAGACAGGACTTATGGCTACACCTTC
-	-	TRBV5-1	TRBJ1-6	CASSLWTADDNSPLHF	TGCGCCAGCAGCTTGTGGACGGCGGACGATAATTCACCCCTCCACTTT
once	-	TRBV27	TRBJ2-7	CASSPPSGTKGIYEQYF	TGTGCCAGCAGTCCCCCATCCGGGACAAAGGGAATCTACGAGCAGTACTTC
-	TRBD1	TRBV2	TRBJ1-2	CASSDHRGRVYGYTF	TGTGCCAGCAGTGACCACAGGGGAAGGGTCTATGGCTACACCTTC
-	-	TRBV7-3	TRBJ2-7	CASSLREDEQYF	TGTGCCAGCAGCTTAAGGGAGGACGAGCAGTACTTC
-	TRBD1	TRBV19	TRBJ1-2	CASSTEKQGAYGYTF	TGTGCCAGTAGCACCGAAAAACAGGGGGCATACGGCTACACCTTC
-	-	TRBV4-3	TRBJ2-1	CASSQDLGSTYNEQFF	TGCGCCAGCAGCCAAGATTTGGGGTCCACCTACAATGAGCAGTTCTTC
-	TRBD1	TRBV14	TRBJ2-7	CASSQYRGRRPYEQYF	TGTGCCAGCAGCCAATACAGGGGGCGAAGGCCCTACGAGCAGTACTTC
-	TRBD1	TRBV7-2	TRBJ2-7	CASSPGTGPSYEQYF	TGTGCCAGCAGCCCCGGGACAGGTCCTTCCTACGAGCAGTACTTC
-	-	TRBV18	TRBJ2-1	CASSLGGTRSYNEQFF	TGTGCCAGCTCACTGGGCGGGACCCGCTCCTACAATGAGCAGTTCTTC
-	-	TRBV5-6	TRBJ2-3	CASSSLEADTQYF	TGTGCCAGCAGCTCCTTAGAAGCAGATACGCAGTATTTT
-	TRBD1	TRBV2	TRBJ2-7	CASSSRTGASSYEQYF	TGTGCCAGCAGTTCTCGGACAGGAGCGAGCTCCTACGAGCAGTACTTC
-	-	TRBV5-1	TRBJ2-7	CASSLGGSSSYEQYF	TGCGCCAGCAGCTTGGGGGGCTCTAGCTCCTACGAGCAGTACTTC
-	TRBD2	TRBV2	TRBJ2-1	CASRLLAGADNEQFF	TGTGCCAGCAGATTACTAGCGGGAGCCGACAATGAGCAGTTCTTC
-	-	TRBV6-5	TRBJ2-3	CASSDPSRDTQYF	TGTGCCAGCAGTGACCCAAGTCGAGATACGCAGTATTTT
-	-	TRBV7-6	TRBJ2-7	CASSTPLKGDREQYF	TGTGCCAGCAGTACCCCGCTGAAGGGGGATCGTGAGCAGTACTTC
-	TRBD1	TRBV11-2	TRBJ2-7	CASSFAGTGELYEQYF	TGTGCCAGCAGCTTTGCCGGGACAGGGGAGTTATACGAGCAGTACTTC
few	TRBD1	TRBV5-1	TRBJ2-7	CASSLEVTGGEQYF	TGCGCCAGCAGCTTGGAGGTGACAGGGGGCGAGCAGTACTTC
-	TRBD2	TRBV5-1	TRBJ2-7	CASSLGSLAGGQDEQYF	TGCGCCAGCAGCTTGGGTTCGCTAGCGGGAGGGCAAGACGAGCAGTACTTC
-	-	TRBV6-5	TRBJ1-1	CASSYSVFPNTEAFF	TGTGCCAGCAGTTACAGTGTCTTCCCGAACACTGAAGCTTTCTTT
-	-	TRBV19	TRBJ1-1	CASKEGAEAFF	TGTGCCAGTAAGGAGGGTGCTGAAGCTTTCTTT
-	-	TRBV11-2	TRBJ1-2	CASSLDRGAYGYTF	TGTGCCAGCAGCTTAGACCGGGGGGCCTATGGCTACACCTTC
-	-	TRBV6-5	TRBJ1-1	CASSFSADTEAFF	TGTGCCAGCAGTTTTTCAGCAGACACTGAAGCTTTCTTT
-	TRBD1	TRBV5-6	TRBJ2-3	CASSQRGTGGTDTQYF	TGTGCCAGCAGCCAGAGGGGGACAGGGGGTACAGATACGCAGTATTTT
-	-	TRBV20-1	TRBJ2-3	CSALVSNTQYF	TGCAGTGCCCTAGTATCGAATACGCAGTATTTT
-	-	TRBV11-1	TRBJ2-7	CASSLAYEQYF	TGTGCCAGCAGCCTAGCCTACGAGCAGTACTTC
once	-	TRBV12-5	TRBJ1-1	CASGRIPDLRAFF	TGTGCTAGTGGTCGCATCCCCGACCTGAGGGCTTTCTTT
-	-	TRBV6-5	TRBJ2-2	CASSYDAGWGTGELFF	TGTGCCAGCAGTTACGACGCGGGATGGGGGACCGGGGAGCTGTTTTTT
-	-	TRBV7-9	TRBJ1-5	CASSPRSQPQHF	TGTGCCAGCAGCCCCCGCAGTCAGCCCCAGCATTTT
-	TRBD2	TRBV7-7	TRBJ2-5	CASSFGTSSETQYF	TGTGCCAGCAGCTTCGGGACTAGCAGCGAGACCCAGTACTTC
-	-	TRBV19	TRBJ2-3	CASSMGHGTDTQYF	TGTGCCAGTAGTATGGGTCATGGCACAGATACGCAGTATTTT
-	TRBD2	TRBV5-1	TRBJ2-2	CASSQGRGGVNTGELFF	TGCGCCAGCAGCCAGGGCCGCGGGGGAGTAAATACCGGGGAGCTGTTTTTT
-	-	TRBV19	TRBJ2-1	CASSAPGIVSEQFF	TGTGCCAGTAGTGCGCCGGGAATTGTGAGTGAGCAGTTCTTC
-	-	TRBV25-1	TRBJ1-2	CASSVSGGYTF	TGTGCCAGCAGTGTATCGGGGGGCTACACCTTC
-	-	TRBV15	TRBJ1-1	CATSRVGGGTEAFF	TGTGCCACCAGCAGAGTAGGGGGAGGGACTGAAGCTTTCTTT
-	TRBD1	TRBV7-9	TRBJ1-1	CASRTPVQGGNTEAFF	TGTGCCAGCAGAACTCCAGTACAGGGGGGGAACACTGAAGCTTTCTTT
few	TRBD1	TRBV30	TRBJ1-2	CACIRGQWSGYTF	TGTGCCTGTATACGGGGACAGTGGTCTGGCTACACCTTC